A single sample is the source of the 4 T cell receptor beta chains below, sequenced in a study of T cell repertoires in cytomegalovirus infection. Using its own MiXCR run on the reads, TCRdb lists one record per CDR3 protein. This table has 160,000 or so distinct CDR3 sequences, about a quarter appearing once. Sequencing was performed on PBMCs. These receptors came from a human donor in good health (CMV status not recorded). Some clones in this sample may be carry-over from other donors' samples.

This clonotype was detected ten times or more. V is TRBV19 and J is TRBJ1-1; D is unresolved. Per the germline V gene, CDR1 is LNHDA and CDR2 is SQIVND (reference sequence). The CDR3 length is 12 residues. Between the trimmed V and J ends, which lost 6 bases and 2 bases, there was a span of 7 bases. CDR3 loop: CASSPGNTEAFF. DNA of the CDR3: TGTGCCAGTAGCCCTGGTAACACTGAAGCTTTCTTT.

The chain is built from TRBV7-2 and TRBJ2-7; TRBD2 matches 8 bases. Germline V gene lookup returns CDR1 SGHTA and CDR2 FQGNSA. This CDR3 is 15 amino acids long. V lost 5 bases, J lost 7 bases, and 13 bases stayed unmatched. CDR3 sequence (DNA): TGTGCCAGCAGCCCACCCCGCGGGGGGCGGGTGGAGCAGTACTTC. Its protein product is CASSPPRGGRVEQYF.

V usage is TRBV4-3 and J usage is TRBJ1-2; D gene unclear. V lost 0 bases to trimming and J lost 4 bases, with 12 bases between them. Germline V lookup: CDR1 LGHNA, CDR2 YSLEER. This CDR3 spans 15 amino acids. The CDR3 coding sequence is TGCGCCAGCAGCCAAGATACAGAGATCGGCTATGGCTACACCTTC. Protein product: CASSQDTEIGYGYTF.

This clonotype has only a few counts. The V gene is TRBV12-3 or TRBV12-4, the J gene TRBJ2-2; the match to TRBD2 covers 8 bases. This CDR3 is 15 amino acids long. V gave up 3 bases and J gave up 4 bases; unmatched junction bases: 4. As DNA, the CDR3 is TGTGCCAGCAGTTTTCGGGGGGGGGGCACCGGGGAGCTGTTTTTT. It codes for CASSFRGGGTGELFF.